Listed here are 10 T cell receptor beta chains from one sample, sequenced in a study of T cell repertoires in cytomegalovirus infection. TCRdb recomputed calls from the reads with MiXCR, one row per CDR3 protein. The profile shows 200,000 to 300,000 distinct CDR3 sequences, roughly 10% of them singletons. The specimen was PBMCs. These receptors were taken from a human donor in good health (CMV status not recorded). Some clones in this sample may be carry-over from other donors' samples.

In its sample, this clonotype was seen many times. CDR3 coding DNA: TGTGCCAGCGGAATCTTCTGGGGAGCCAAAAACATTCAGTACTTC. Its translation is CASGIFWGAKNIQYF. The chain links TRBV6-1 to TRBJ2-4; no reliable D call. V was pared by 8 bases and J by 0 bases, with 14 bases between. Germline V lookup: CDR1 MNHNS, CDR2 SASEGT. CDR3 length: 15 amino acids.

This clonotype was observed at least ten times. This sequence joins TRBV7-2 and TRBJ1-6, with D maybe TRBD1 (6 bases). V lost 6 bases and J 5 bases, leaving 11 bases between the germline ends. CDR3 size: 14 residues. Germline lookup yields CDR1 SGHTA and CDR2 FQGNSA. The CDR3 region is CASRPGANNSPLHF. As DNA, the CDR3 is TGTGCCAGCAGACCGGGGGCGAATAATTCACCCCTCCACTTT.

J is TRBJ1-2 and V is TRBV28; 10 bases are shared with TRBD1. CDR1 MDHEN and CDR2 SYDVKM come from the germline V gene. J was trimmed by 4 bases and V by 5 bases; bases with no gene match: 7. The CDR3 is 15 residues long. CDR3: CASSGTGVKGYGYTF. The CDR3 DNA is TGTGCCAGCAGTGGGACAGGGGTTAAGGGCTATGGCTACACCTTC.

This clonotype has a count of ten or more. This rearrangement joins TRBV27 to TRBJ1-5; the D gene is possibly TRBD1 (6 bases). CDR1 MNHEY and CDR2 SMNVEV come from the germline V gene (reference sequence). This CDR3 is 16 amino acids long. The V and J ends lost 4 bases and 4 bases respectively, with 17 bases between them. This CDR3 is CASSSSNRVGNQPQHF. In nucleotides, the CDR3 is TGTGCCAGCAGTTCTTCCAACAGGGTTGGGAATCAGCCCCAGCATTTT.

This clonotype has a count of ten or more. The V call is TRBV7-2, the J call TRBJ2-2; a weak D match, TRBD2 (5 bases). With 3 bases removed from V and 0 bases from J, the gap between germline ends came to 8 bases. CDR3 size: 15 residues. The germline CDR1 and CDR2 sequences are SGHTA and FQGNSA. In DNA form, the CDR3 reads TGTGCCAGCAGCTTTGCGGGTGCGAACACCGGGGAGCTGTTTTTT. Translated, it gives CASSFAGANTGELFF.

The V call is TRBV6-6, the J call TRBJ2-2, with 7 bases fitting TRBD2. V shed 8 bases and J 3 bases; nucleotides not matched to a gene: 3. The CDR3 totals 13 residues. Germline CDR1 MNHNY, CDR2 SVGAGI (reference sequence). The CDR3 nucleotides are TGTGCCAGCGGGGGGGGAGACACCGGGGAGCTGTTTTTT. Its translation is CASGGGDTGELFF.

This clonotype has a count of ten or more. This CDR3 reads CASSLVFGRSNSPLHF. The CDR3 DNA reads TGTGCCAGCAGCTTAGTATTCGGACGAAGTAATTCACCCCTCCACTTT. V is TRBV11-2 and J is TRBJ1-6; D unclear. The CDR3 is 16 amino acids. Trimming stripped 1 base from V and 6 bases from J, with 13 bases between. Germline V gene data show CDR1 as SGHAT and CDR2 as FQNNGV. The variable domain in full, completed from reference TRBV11-2 and TRBJ1-6, reads EAGVAQSPRYKIIEKRQSVAFWCNPISGHATLYWYQQILGQGPKLLIQFQNNGVVDDSQLPKDRFSAERLKGVDSTLKIQPAKLEDSAVYLCASSLVFGRSNSPLHFGNGTRLTVT.

In its sample, this clonotype was seen many times. The V gene is TRBV7-8, the J gene TRBJ1-1; D is possibly TRBD1 (5 bases). V gave up 6 bases and J gave up 5 bases, with 16 bases separating them. This CDR3 region has 14 residues. CDR1 and CDR2 from the germline V gene are SGHVS and FQNEAQ. The CDR3 sequence: CASSSPRVLTEAFF. Here the CDR3 DNA reads TGTGCCAGCAGTTCTCCCAGGGTCCTAACTGAAGCTTTCTTT.

Many counts were recorded for this clonotype. The chain is built from TRBV4-2 and TRBJ2-3; 9 bases match TRBD2. CDR3 length: 14 residues. Germline assignment: CDR1 LGHNA and CDR2 YNFKEQ. The V gene end was trimmed by 4 bases and the J gene end by 2 bases; junction bases not matched to a gene: 1. Written as DNA, the CDR3 is TGTGCCAGCAGCCCTAGCGGGGCCACAGATACGCAGTATTTT. Its protein product is CASSPSGATDTQYF.

This clonotype was recorded many times. The chain joins TRBV10-3 to TRBJ2-3; unclear D gene. This CDR3 has 12 residues. In germline, CDR1 is ENHRY, CDR2 SYGVKD. V gave up 3 bases and J gave up 0 bases, with 1 base separating them. The CDR3 sequence: CAISDSTDTQYF. The DNA for the CDR3 is TGTGCCATCAGTGACAGCACAGATACGCAGTATTTT.